Sequencing of this TCR beta chain was carried out in a study of monozygotic twins with inflammatory bowel disease. Regarding the study as a whole: Compared with healthy co-twins, IBD patients showed reduced TCRbeta repertoire diversity by inverse Simpson.

Sampling involved one blood draw (more than 2.3 ml) for every donor. CDR1 is LNHNV, CDR2 YYDKDF, per germline (reference sequence). CDR3 size: 16 residues. In regard to this clonotype: Its specificity is unknown.

UMIs containing a 6-nucleotide sample barcode were added via template switching. Two nested PCRs, run for approximately 17 and 9 cycles, were applied to TCRalpha and TCRbeta cDNA. TCRdb re-called the 5' RACE reads; one entry per CDR3 protein, DNA not given. This specimen shows some 170,000 distinct CDR3 sequences; the ten leading clones hold about 7.4%. The chain links TRBV15 to TRBJ2-1. This TCR was recovered from a human donor with ulcerative colitis or Crohn's disease, or a healthy co-twin of an affected twin (not recorded which). The sample consisted of blood. The CDR3 sequence is CATSRELAVQYNEQFF. The full variable domain, its missing parts supplied by reference TRBV15 and TRBJ2-1, is DAMVIQNPRYQVTQFGKPVTLSCSQTLNHNVMYWYQQKSSQAPKLLFHYYDKDFNNEADTPDNFQSRRPNTSFCFLDIRSPGLGDTAMYLCATSRELAVQYNEQFFGPGTRLTVL.